Sequencing of this TCR beta chain was carried out in a study of cytomegalovirus exposure and HLA in healthy donors. CDR3 size: 13 residues. Germline loops: CDR1 SGHNT, CDR2 YENEEA. Between the trimmed V and J ends, which lost 5 bases and 1 base, there was a span of 8 bases. It was with 60 Vbeta and 13 Jbeta primers that the PCR ran. This table comes from immunoSEQ multiplex PCR, and its TCRdb copy is limited to in-frame clones, with some not included. This sample's table has 150,000 to 250,000 clones. The rearrangement joins TRBV11-3 to TRBJ1-1, with D possibly being TRBD1 (6 bases). Sequencing input: PBMCs. This TCR derives from a boy between 5 and 17 years old in good health and CMV-seronegative. In DNA form, the CDR3 reads TGTGCCAGCAGCACGACAGGGAACACTGAAGCTTTCTTT. As protein: CASSTTGNTEAFF.